The present entry profiles one T cell receptor (beta chain) with its context. It lacks a known antigen. No base quality values were provided; no much bigger clone lies one nucleotide off. This sample was taken from a study of high-grade serous ovarian cancer treatment subgroups (dated by TCRdb to about 2021). Turning to the overall study: A mean of approximately 13,000 reads and 7,000 to 8,500 unique TCR beta rearrangements per sample was generated by sequencing. The study profiled TCR beta repertoires in high-grade serous ovarian cancer patients grouped by complete gross resection or neoadjuvant chemotherapy response under a laparoscopic triage algorithm. The cohort comprised 30 patients: some 10 with no residual disease after primary surgery (R0), some 10 excellent NACT responders, and some 10 poor NACT responders. One primary tumor sample and two metastatic tumor samples were collected from each patient, for a total of 90 samples. Here is what the overall study found, with its caveats: Neoantigen level correlated positively with TCR clonal relatedness, and copy number variation and mutation load from whole-genome sequencing showed a positive trend with TCR clonal relatedness. TCR repertoire analyses focused on CDR3; CDR1 and CDR2 were not analyzed. Because bulk tumor TCR sequencing provided no spatial information, insight into HGSC tumor complexity and diversity was limited. Tumors from the same patient had repertoire similarity ranging from 0.11 to 0.79, while tumors from different patients showed almost no similarity.

Collection of tumor samples took place before definitive surgery or chemotherapy. Genomic DNA was extracted by the MD Anderson Biospecimen Extraction Resource, and TCR sequencing was done by the MD Anderson Cancer Genomics Laboratory. The germline V gene gives CDR1 as MNHEY and CDR2 as SVGAGI. From its cysteine to its phenylalanine, the CDR3 spans 13 amino acids. Only the CDR3 portion is preserved as DNA: 39 bases, with reading frame beginning at the first base. V loses 8 bases, J loses 0 bases, and the germline ends lie 7 bases apart. The approximately 90 tumor samples underwent high-throughput TCR profiling with ImmunoSEQ. The published analysis was carried out like this. Richness (unique productive sequences), clonality, evenness and relatedness were included as repertoire diversity metrics, and similarity between samples was assessed with the Bhattacharyya coefficient. A sensitivity analysis that removed TCRs with fewer than two reads produced consistent conclusions. As stored in TCRdb, this immuneACCESS dataset retains in-frame rearrangements with V and J assigned. A fraction of the clones does not appear; measured against another copy, unresolved V genes explain less than half of the discrepancy, and the remainder lacks a known reason. Clone size and V and J calls were adopted from that table, with D and trimming inferred from the DNA. In this sample the table shows 35,000 to 45,000 clones, 79% of which occur a single time. The top ten constitute roughly 3% of the sample.

The TCR was taken from a human donor with high-grade serous ovarian cancer. The rearranged chain carries TRBV6-5 and TRBJ1-4; TRBD1 might be the D gene, on 5 matching bases. Sequences were obtained from tumor tissue. CDR3 region: CASGGATNEKLFF. The nucleotides are TGTGCCAGCGGGGGTGCAACTAATGAAAAACTGTTTTTT.